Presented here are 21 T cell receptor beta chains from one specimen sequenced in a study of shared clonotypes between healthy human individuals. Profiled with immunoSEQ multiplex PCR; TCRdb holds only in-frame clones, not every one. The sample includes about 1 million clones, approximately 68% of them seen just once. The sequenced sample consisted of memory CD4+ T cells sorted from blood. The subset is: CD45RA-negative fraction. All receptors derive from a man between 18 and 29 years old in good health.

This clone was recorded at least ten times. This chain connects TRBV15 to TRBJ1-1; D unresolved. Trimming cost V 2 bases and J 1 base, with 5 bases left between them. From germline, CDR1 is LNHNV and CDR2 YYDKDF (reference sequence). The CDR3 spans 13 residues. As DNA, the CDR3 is TGTGCCACCAGCAGACTCACGAACACTGAAGCTTTCTTT. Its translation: CATSRLTNTEAFF. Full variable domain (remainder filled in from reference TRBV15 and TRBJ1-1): DAMVIQNPRYQVTQFGKPVTLSCSQTLNHNVMYWYQQKSSQAPKLLFHYYDKDFNNEADTPDNFQSRRPNTSFCFLDIRSPGLGDTAMYLCATSRLTNTEAFFGQGTRLTVV.

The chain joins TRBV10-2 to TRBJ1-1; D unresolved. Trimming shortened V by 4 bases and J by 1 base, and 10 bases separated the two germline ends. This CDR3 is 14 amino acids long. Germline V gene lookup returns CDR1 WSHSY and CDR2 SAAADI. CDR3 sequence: CASSGWEGNTEAFF. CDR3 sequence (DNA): TGCGCCAGCAGTGGATGGGAAGGGAACACTGAAGCTTTCTTT.

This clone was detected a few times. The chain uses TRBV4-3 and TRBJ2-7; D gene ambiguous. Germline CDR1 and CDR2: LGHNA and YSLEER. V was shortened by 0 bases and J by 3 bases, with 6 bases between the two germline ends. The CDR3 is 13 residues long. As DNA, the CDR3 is TGCGCCAGCAGCCAAGATTTCGACTACGAGCAGTACTTC. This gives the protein CASSQDFDYEQYF.

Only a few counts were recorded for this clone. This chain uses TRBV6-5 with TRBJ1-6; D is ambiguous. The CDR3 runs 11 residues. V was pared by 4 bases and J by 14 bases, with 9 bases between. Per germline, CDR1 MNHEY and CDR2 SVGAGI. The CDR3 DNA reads TGTGCCAGCAGTTCCGCTTGGACCCTCCACTTT. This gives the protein CASSSAWTLHF.

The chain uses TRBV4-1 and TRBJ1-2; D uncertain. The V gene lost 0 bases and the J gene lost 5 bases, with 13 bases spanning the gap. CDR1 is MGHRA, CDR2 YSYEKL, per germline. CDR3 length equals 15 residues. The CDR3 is CASSQEWTPKYGYTF. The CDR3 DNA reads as TGCGCCAGCAGCCAAGAGTGGACTCCAAAGTATGGCTACACCTTC.

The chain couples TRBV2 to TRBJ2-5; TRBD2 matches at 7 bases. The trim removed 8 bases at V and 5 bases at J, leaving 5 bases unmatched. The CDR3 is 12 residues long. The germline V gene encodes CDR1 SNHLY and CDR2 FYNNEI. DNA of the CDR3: TGTGCCAGCGGGGGAGGGATGGAGACCCAGTACTTC. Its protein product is CASGGGMETQYF.

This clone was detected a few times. This chain's CDR3 is CASSKLAGGYITDTQYF. The CDR3 DNA reads as TGTGCCTCCTCCAAACTAGCGGGGGGTTATATCACAGATACGCAGTATTTT. The chain combines TRBV30 with TRBJ2-3; 12 bases agree with TRBD2. With V trimmed by 7 bases and J by 2 bases, 13 bases remained unmatched. Looked up from germline, CDR1 is GTSNPN and CDR2 is SVGIG (reference sequence). CDR3 length: 17 residues.

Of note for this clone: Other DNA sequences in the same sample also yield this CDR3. The CDR3 protein is CASSLEGETQYF. The CDR3 region has the DNA TGTGCCAGCAGCTTGGAGGGGGAGACCCAGTACTTC. This sequence joins TRBV5-4 and TRBJ2-5, with a weak D call TRBD1 (5 bases). This CDR3 has 12 residues. Trimming stripped 0 bases from V and 5 bases from J, with 5 bases between. The V gene's germline CDR1 is SGHNT and CDR2 YYREEE (reference sequence).

The CDR3 DNA follows: TGTGCCAGCAGTTCCGATACAGGACATAGCAATCAGCCCCAGCATTTT. Protein sequence: CASSSDTGHSNQPQHF. This chain uses TRBV6-6 with TRBJ1-5; perhaps TRBD1 as D (5 bases). In germline, CDR1 is MNHNY, CDR2 SVGAGI (reference sequence). The V end lost 4 bases, the J end lost 0 bases, and 13 bases lay between the germline ends. This CDR3 contains 16 residues.

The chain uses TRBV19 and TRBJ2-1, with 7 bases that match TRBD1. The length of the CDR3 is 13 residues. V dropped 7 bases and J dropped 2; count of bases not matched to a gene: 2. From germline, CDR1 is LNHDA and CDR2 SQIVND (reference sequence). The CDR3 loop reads CASIGTAYNEQFF. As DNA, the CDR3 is TGTGCCAGTATCGGGACAGCCTACAATGAGCAGTTCTTC.

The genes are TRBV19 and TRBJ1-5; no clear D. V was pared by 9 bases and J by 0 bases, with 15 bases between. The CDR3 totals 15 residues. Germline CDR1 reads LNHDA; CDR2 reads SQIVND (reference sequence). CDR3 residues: CASRTDASSNQPQHF. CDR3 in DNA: TGTGCCAGCCGGACGGACGCCTCTAGCAATCAGCCCCAGCATTTT. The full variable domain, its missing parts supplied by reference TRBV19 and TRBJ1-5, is DGGITQSPKYLFRKEGQNVTLSCEQNLNHDAMYWYRQDPGQGLRLIYYSQIVNDFQKGDIAEGYSVSREKKESFPLTVTSAQKNPTAFYLCASRTDASSNQPQHFGDGTRLSIL.

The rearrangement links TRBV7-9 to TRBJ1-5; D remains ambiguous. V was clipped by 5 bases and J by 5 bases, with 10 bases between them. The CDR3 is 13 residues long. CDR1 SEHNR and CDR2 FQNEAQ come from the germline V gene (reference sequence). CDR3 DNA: TGTGCCAGCAGCCGAGGGCGGGATCAGCCCCAGCATTTT. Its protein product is CASSRGRDQPQHF.

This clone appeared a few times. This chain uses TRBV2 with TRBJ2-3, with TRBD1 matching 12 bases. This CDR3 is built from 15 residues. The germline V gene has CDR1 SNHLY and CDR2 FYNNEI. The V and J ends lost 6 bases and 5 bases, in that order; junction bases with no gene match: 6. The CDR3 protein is CASRLGQGALDTQYF. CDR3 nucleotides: TGTGCCAGCAGACTGGGACAGGGGGCTTTAGATACGCAGTATTTT.

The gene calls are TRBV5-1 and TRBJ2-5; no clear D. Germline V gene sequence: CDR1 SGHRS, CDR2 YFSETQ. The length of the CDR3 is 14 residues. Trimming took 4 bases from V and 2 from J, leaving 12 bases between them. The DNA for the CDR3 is TGCGCCAGCAGCCCTCTAGGAAATCAAGAGACCCAGTACTTC. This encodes CASSPLGNQETQYF. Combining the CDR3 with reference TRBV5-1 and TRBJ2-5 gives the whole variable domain KAGVTQTPRYLIKTRGQQVTLSCSPISGHRSVSWYQQTPGQGLQFLFEYFSETQRNKGNFPGRFSGRQFSNSRSEMNVSTLELGDSALYLCASSPLGNQETQYFGPGTRLLVL.

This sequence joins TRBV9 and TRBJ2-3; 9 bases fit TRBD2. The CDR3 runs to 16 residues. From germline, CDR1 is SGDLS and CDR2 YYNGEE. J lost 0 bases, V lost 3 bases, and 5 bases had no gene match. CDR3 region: CASSAATSGSTDTQYF. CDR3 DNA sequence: TGTGCCAGCAGCGCGGCGACTAGCGGAAGCACAGATACGCAGTATTTT.

The CDR3 bases are TGTGCCAGCAGCTTAGTCTCTGGAAACACCATATATTTT. This codes for CASSLVSGNTIYF. The V call is TRBV7-2, the J call TRBJ1-3, with D unresolved. Trimming removed 1 base from V and 0 bases from J, with 1 base in between. CDR3 length: 13 residues. Germline CDR1 SGHTA, CDR2 FQGNSA. The complete variable domain, with remaining parts taken from reference TRBV7-2 and TRBJ1-3, reads GAGVSQSPSNKVTEKGKDVELRCDPISGHTALYWYRQSLGQGLEFLIYFQGNSAPDKSGLPSDRFSAERTGGSVSTLTIQRTQQEDSAVYLCASSLVSGNTIYFGEGSWLTVV.

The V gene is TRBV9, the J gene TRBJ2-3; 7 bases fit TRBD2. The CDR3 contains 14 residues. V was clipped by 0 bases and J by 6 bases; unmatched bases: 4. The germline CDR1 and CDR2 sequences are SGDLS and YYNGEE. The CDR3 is CASSVEAGYDTQYF. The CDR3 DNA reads TGTGCCAGCAGCGTAGAAGCGGGATATGATACGCAGTATTTT.

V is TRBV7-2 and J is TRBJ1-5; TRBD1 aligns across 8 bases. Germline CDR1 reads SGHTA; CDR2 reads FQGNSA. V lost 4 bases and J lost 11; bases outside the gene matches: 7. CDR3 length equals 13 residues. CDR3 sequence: CASSSSDRAAQHF. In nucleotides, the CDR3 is TGTGCCAGCAGCTCATCGGACAGGGCGGCCCAGCATTTT.

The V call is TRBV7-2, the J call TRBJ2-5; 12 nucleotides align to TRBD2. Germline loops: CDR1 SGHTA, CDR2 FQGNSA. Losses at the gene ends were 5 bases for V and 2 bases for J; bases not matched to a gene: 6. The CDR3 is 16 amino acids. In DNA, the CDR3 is TGTGCCAGCAGCAGAGGACTAGCGGGGCCGCAAGAGACCCAGTACTTC. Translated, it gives CASSRGLAGPQETQYF.

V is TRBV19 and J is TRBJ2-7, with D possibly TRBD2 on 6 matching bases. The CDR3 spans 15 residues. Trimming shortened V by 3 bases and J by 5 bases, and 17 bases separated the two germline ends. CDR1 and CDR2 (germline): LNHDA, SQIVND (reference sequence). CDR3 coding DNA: TGTGCCAGTAGTATTTCGTTCGTCCGGGAGCACGAGCAGTACTTC. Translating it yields CASSISFVREHEQYF.

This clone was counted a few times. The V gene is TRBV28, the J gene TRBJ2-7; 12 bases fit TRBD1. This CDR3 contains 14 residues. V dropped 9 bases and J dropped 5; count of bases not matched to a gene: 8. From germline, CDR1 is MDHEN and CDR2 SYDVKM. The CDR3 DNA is TGTGCCAGTCGGGGGACAGGGGGCGAGAACGAGCAGTACTTC. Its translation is CASRGTGGENEQYF.